The 12 T cell receptor beta chains in this list originate from one sample, sequenced in a study of shared clonotypes between healthy human individuals (dated by TCRdb to 2019 to 2021). The library was built by means of the immunoSEQ multiplex PCR assay. TCRdb limited this immuneACCESS table to in-frame rearrangements with V and J called. A share of clones is missing; checked studies link under half to unresolved V genes, and the rest is unexplained. This sample holds about 2.1 million clones; around 93% were observed only once. The ten largest account for more than 1.5% of the sample. For the CD8 naive samples, CD45RO-negative cells were positively selected for CCR7, yielding a CD45RA+CCR7+ population from which TemRA cells were excluded. Material for sequencing was naive CD8+ T cells from PBMCs. The sample's cell subset or site label, in plain terms: CD45RA+CCR7+. These receptors were collected from a man between 18 and 35 years old in good health. Some clones in this sample may be carry-over from other donors' samples.

V gene TRBV28 combines with J gene TRBJ2-7, with 10 nucleotides matching TRBD2. The V gene end was trimmed by 5 bases and the J gene end by 2 bases; junction bases not matched to a gene: 9. The CDR3 has 16 amino acids. The germline gives CDR1 MDHEN, CDR2 SYDVKM. CDR3 sequence (DNA): TGTGCCAGCAGTCCGATCAGGACTAGCGGCGCCTACGAGCAGTACTTC. This sequence encodes CASSPIRTSGAYEQYF.

V and J are TRBV7-6 and TRBJ1-6; the D gene is possibly TRBD1 (6 bases). V dropped 2 bases and J dropped 7 bases, with 9 bases sitting between them. The CDR3 is made up of 14 amino acids. Germline assignment: CDR1 SGHVS and CDR2 FNYEAQ. The CDR3: CASSLTGTNSPLHF. The CDR3, as DNA: TGTGCCAGCAGCTTAACAGGGACAAATTCACCCCTCCACTTT. Full variable domain (missing parts from reference TRBV7-6 and TRBJ1-6): GAGVSQSPRYKVTKRGQDVALRCDPISGHVSLYWYRQALGQGPEFLTYFNYEAQQDKSGLPNDRFSAERPEGSISTLTIQRTEQRDSAMYRCASSLTGTNSPLHFGNGTRLTVT.

This chain uses TRBV7-6 with TRBJ2-2, with TRBD2 matching over 11 bases. The CDR3 is made up of 20 amino acids. CDR1 and CDR2 (germline): SGHVS, FNYEAQ. Unmatched junction bases numbered 17, after V lost 4 bases and J lost 4 bases. In DNA form, the CDR3 reads TGTGCCAGCAGCTATCCTTCGGGACTAGCGGACAAGACGAGCACCGGGGAGCTGTTTTTT. Translated, it gives CASSYPSGLADKTSTGELFF. Combining the CDR3 with reference TRBV7-6 and TRBJ2-2 gives the whole variable domain GAGVSQSPRYKVTKRGQDVALRCDPISGHVSLYWYRQALGQGPEFLTYFNYEAQQDKSGLPNDRFSAERPEGSISTLTIQRTEQRDSAMYRCASSYPSGLADKTSTGELFFGEGSRLTVL.

The rearrangement joins TRBV27 to TRBJ1-4; D gene unclear. The germline V gene encodes CDR1 MNHEY and CDR2 SMNVEV (reference sequence). This CDR3 comprises 15 residues. The V end was cut by 5 bases, the J end by 3 bases, with 13 bases between. CDR3 in DNA: TGTGCCAGCAGTCCACTCGGTTTATCTAATGAAAAACTGTTTTTT. Protein: CASSPLGLSNEKLFF.

V usage is TRBV7-6 and J usage is TRBJ2-7; D not resolved. The CDR3 is 13 residues long. Trimming took off 5 bases at V and 6 bases at J, with 14 bases between the two ends. Germline-derived CDR1 and CDR2 are SGHVS and FNYEAQ. CDR3 region: CASSPRVEVEQYF. CDR3 nucleotide sequence: TGTGCCAGCAGCCCCCGAGTTGAGGTCGAGCAGTACTTC.

This chain uses TRBV6-6 with TRBJ2-1; maybe TRBD2 (6 bases). This CDR3 is 12 amino acids long. The germline V gene has CDR1 MNHNY and CDR2 SVGAGI (reference sequence). V lost 8 bases and J lost 9, with 14 bases in between. The chain's CDR3 is CASAGKGVEQFF. CDR3 DNA: TGTGCCAGCGCGGGGAAAGGGGTTGAGCAGTTCTTC.

As regards this clone: Within the sample, other DNA sequences also encode this same CDR3. This rearrangement joins TRBV19 to TRBJ2-5, with unresolved D. The germline CDR1 and CDR2 sequences are LNHDA and SQIVND (reference sequence). The CDR3 is 12 amino acids. The V gene lost 4 bases and the J gene lost 4 bases, with 7 bases spanning the gap. The CDR3 spells CASSTGGETQYF. The CDR3 DNA is TGTGCCAGTAGTACGGGTGGAGAGACCCAGTACTTC. Full variable domain (rest looked up from reference TRBV19 and TRBJ2-5): DGGITQSPKYLFRKEGQNVTLSCEQNLNHDAMYWYRQDPGQGLRLIYYSQIVNDFQKGDIAEGYSVSREKKESFPLTVTSAQKNPTAFYLCASSTGGETQYFGPGTRLLVL.

The chain carries TRBV29-1 and TRBJ1-2; D perhaps matches TRBD1 (5 bases). The V end lost 5 bases, the J end lost 0 bases, and 13 bases lay between the germline ends. Germline CDR1 reads SQVTM; CDR2 reads ANQGSEA. CDR3 size: 14 residues. CDR3 residues: CSVRQGGPNYGYTF. CDR3 nucleotide sequence: TGCAGCGTTCGGCAGGGAGGCCCTAACTATGGCTACACCTTC.

The chain joins TRBV13 to TRBJ1-5; no firm D call. CDR3 length: 13 residues. Deletions cut 1 base from V and 4 bases from J, with 5 bases between. Germline V gives CDR1 PRHDT, CDR2 FYEKMQ (reference sequence). In nucleotides, the CDR3 is TGTGCCAGCAGCTTAGCCAGGAATCAGCCCCAGCATTTT. Amino acids: CASSLARNQPQHF.

The chain has TRBV15 and TRBJ2-7; perhaps TRBD2 as D (6 bases). The V end lost 5 bases, the J end lost 2 bases, and 16 bases lay between the germline ends. In germline, CDR1 is LNHNV, CDR2 YYDKDF (reference sequence). The CDR3 extends over 15 amino acids. The CDR3 protein is CATSGERDFPYEQYF. CDR3 bases: TGTGCCACCAGCGGGGAGAGGGACTTTCCCTACGAGCAGTACTTC. The whole variable domain, filled in from reference TRBV15 and TRBJ2-7, reads DAMVIQNPRYQVTQFGKPVTLSCSQTLNHNVMYWYQQKSSQAPKLLFHYYDKDFNNEADTPDNFQSRRPNTSFCFLDIRSPGLGDTAMYLCATSGERDFPYEQYFGPGTRLTVT.

V and J are TRBV2 and TRBJ1-1, with D unresolved. Germline CDR1 SNHLY, CDR2 FYNNEI. This CDR3 has 14 residues. V was clipped by 3 bases and J by 1 base, with 9 bases between them. DNA for the CDR3: TGTGCCAGCAGTGAGGTGGACTCGAACACTGAAGCTTTCTTT. Translating it yields CASSEVDSNTEAFF.

The chain combines TRBV6-5 with TRBJ1-1; D not certain. Germline lookup yields CDR1 MNHEY and CDR2 SVGAGI. The V gene lost 6 bases and the J gene lost 3 bases, with 14 bases spanning the gap. The CDR3 runs to 14 residues. The CDR3: CASRLSNGYTEAFF. CDR3 DNA sequence: TGTGCCAGCAGACTCTCCAACGGGTACACTGAAGCTTTCTTT.